Listed below are T cell receptor beta chains from one sample, sequenced in a study of T cells in Graves' hyperthyroidism and ophthalmopathy. One entry per CDR3 protein results from TCRdb running MiXCR on the multiplex PCR reads. The sample consists of a few hundred thousand distinct CDR3 sequences, approximately 13% of them appearing once. Specimen: blood. The origin of the receptors is a woman under 40 with Graves' hyperthyroidism that later progressed to Graves' ophthalmopathy. Each CDR3 is given with its conserved first and last residue. D genes are given only for firm matches. Some rows mark clone size as missing; the rest say once, few, many or name a class of expanded clone.

TRBJ2-1,TRBV5-6,.,few,CASRVGIIDNEQFF,TGTGCCTCCAGGGTCGGTATAATCGACAATGAGCAGTTCTTC
TRBJ2-5,TRBV9,.,few,CASSVVWGETQYF,TGTGCCAGCAGCGTAGTTTGGGGCGAGACCCAGTACTTC
TRBJ2-1,TRBV7-9,TRBD2,many,CASSPPSGPFNEQFF,TGTGCCAGCAGCCCTCCTAGCGGACCCTTCAATGAGCAGTTCTTC
TRBJ2-6,TRBV27,TRBD1,many,CASSLGTGGAGANVLTF,TGTGCCAGCAGTTTAGGGACAGGGGGTGCTGGGGCCAACGTCCTGACTTTC
TRBJ1-5,TRBV7-9,TRBD1,many,CASSLSGQGSNQPQHF,TGTGCCAGCAGCCTCTCCGGACAGGGGAGCAATCAGCCCCAGCATTTT
TRBJ2-3,TRBV20-1,.,many,CSAQYSADTQYF,TGCAGTGCCCAGTATAGCGCAGATACGCAGTATTTT
TRBJ1-1,TRBV19,TRBD1,few,CASSRGTEIEAFF,TGTGCCAGTAGCCGGGGGACAGAGATTGAAGCTTTCTTT
TRBJ2-7,TRBV20-1,.,many,CSEEILYEQYF,TGCAGTGAGGAGATCCTCTACGAGCAGTACTTC
TRBJ1-6,TRBV4-1,.,.,CASSQGANPGAPLHF,TGCGCCAGCAGCCAAGGCGCCAACCCGGGGGCACCCCTCCACTTT
TRBJ2-7,TRBV28,.,many,CASSTSYEQYF,TGTGCCAGCAGCACATCCTACGAGCAGTACTTC
TRBJ2-2,TRBV10-3,TRBD2,.,CAISVSGALTGELFF,TGTGCCATCAGTGTCAGCGGGGCGCTCACCGGGGAGCTGTTTTTT
TRBJ2-7,TRBV27,.,.,CTTGRPEQYF,TGTACAACAGGGCGACCCGAGCAGTACTTC
TRBJ2-5,TRBV5-1,TRBD2,many,CASSWDGREETQYF,TGCGCCAGCAGCTGGGACGGGAGGGAAGAGACCCAGTACTTC
TRBJ2-7,TRBV28,.,many,CAIKGPDFEQYF,TGTGCCATTAAGGGGCCTGATTTCGAGCAGTACTTC
TRBJ1-2,TRBV20-1,.,many,CSAAISGVGGYTF,TGCAGTGCTGCAATCTCGGGGGTCGGAGGCTACACCTTC
TRBJ1-1,TRBV6-1,.,many,CASRLGAPSTEAFF,TGTGCCAGCAGGTTGGGGGCGCCGAGCACTGAAGCTTTCTTT
TRBJ1-1,TRBV19,.,many,CASSSEHWGTEAFF,TGTGCCAGTAGTAGTGAGCATTGGGGGACTGAAGCTTTCTTT
TRBJ2-2,TRBV20-1,TRBD2,many,CSAGLPGLAGVTNTGELFF,TGCAGTGCTGGTCTTCCGGGACTAGCGGGGGTAACGAACACCGGGGAGCTGTTTTTT
TRBJ2-3,TRBV30,.,few,CAWVDIFSTDTQYF,TGTGCCTGGGTAGACATCTTTAGCACAGATACGCAGTATTTT
TRBJ2-1,TRBV28,TRBD2,many,CASRSPGLAGARNEQFF,TGTGCCAGCAGGTCCCCGGGACTAGCGGGTGCAAGGAATGAGCAGTTCTTC
TRBJ2-7,TRBV7-2,.,few,CASSQEGRVFYEQYF,TGTGCCAGCAGCCAAGAGGGCAGGGTATTCTACGAGCAGTACTTC
TRBJ1-5,TRBV6-1,.,many,CASSQGRDKGSNQPQHF,TGTGCCAGCAGTCAAGGGCGGGACAAGGGTAGCAATCAGCCCCAGCATTTT
TRBJ2-7,TRBV5-5,TRBD2,.,CASSAFSGRGQSEQYF,TGTGCCAGCAGTGCATTTAGCGGGAGGGGTCAATCCGAGCAGTACTTC
TRBJ2-3,TRBV7-3,.,many,CASSYQGSYADTQYF,TGTGCCAGCAGCTATCAGGGGAGTTACGCAGATACGCAGTATTTT
TRBJ2-3,TRBV10-3,TRBD2,many,CAISELAGGSDTQYF,TGTGCCATCAGTGAGTTGGCGGGAGGGTCCGATACGCAGTATTTT
TRBJ2-1,TRBV27,TRBD2,many,CASSLGSGKGEQFF,TGTGCCAGCAGTTTAGGTAGCGGGAAGGGTGAGCAGTTCTTC
TRBJ2-4,TRBV12-3/TRBV12-4,TRBD2,many,CASSLQREGRNIQYF,TGTGCCAGCAGTTTACAGCGGGAGGGCCGGAACATTCAGTACTTC
TRBJ2-7,TRBV12-3/TRBV12-4,.,once,CASSPGVRSYEQYF,TGTGCCAGCAGCCCTGGGGTCAGATCCTACGAGCAGTACTTC
TRBJ2-7,TRBV7-8,.,.,CASSPSGHSYEQYF,TGTGCCAGCAGCCCCTCGGGACACTCTTACGAGCAGTACTTC
TRBJ2-5,TRBV28,.,once,CATEIKEQGPYFQETQYF,TGTGCCACCGAAATCAAGGAACAGGGCCCTTACTTCCAAGAGACCCAGTACTTC
TRBJ2-5,TRBV12-3/TRBV12-4,TRBD2,many,CASSSLAGVGETQYF,TGTGCCAGCAGTTCCCTCGCGGGAGTTGGAGAGACCCAGTACTTC
TRBJ2-3,TRBV20-1,TRBD2,many,CSARGSGAGGADTQYF,TGCAGTGCTAGAGGGTCTGGGGCGGGAGGGGCAGATACGCAGTATTTT
TRBJ2-5,TRBV5-4,TRBD2,few,CASSPAGGEGETQYF,TGTGCCAGCAGCCCAGCCGGAGGGGAGGGAGAGACCCAGTACTTC
TRBJ1-1,TRBV12-3/TRBV12-4,.,many,CASSSPVVGNTEAFF,TGTGCCAGCAGTTCGCCGGTCGTGGGGAACACTGAAGCTTTCTTT
TRBJ2-7,TRBV11-2,.,many,CASSLDVEQYF,TGTGCCAGCAGCCTGGATGTGGAGCAGTACTTC
TRBJ2-3,TRBV7-9,.,.,CASSARDTQYF,TGTGCCAGCAGCGCTCGAGATACGCAGTATTTT
TRBJ1-1,TRBV19,.,many,CASIPTWRNTEAFF,TGTGCCAGTATCCCAACCTGGCGGAACACTGAAGCTTTCTTT
TRBJ2-1,TRBV6-6,.,many,CASSYGDNEQFF,TGTGCCAGCAGTTACGGGGACAATGAGCAGTTCTTC
TRBJ1-1,TRBV10-3,.,.,CAISKGREEAFF,TGTGCCATCTCGAAAGGTAGGGAGGAAGCTTTCTTT
TRBJ1-2,TRBV3-1,.,few,CASSPRFGPNYGYTF,TGTGCCAGCAGCCCTCGGTTTGGGCCGAACTATGGCTACACCTTC
TRBJ2-7,TRBV6-6,TRBD2,.,CASSYSSSGSGSSYEQYF,TGTGCCAGCAGTTACTCGTCTAGCGGGAGCGGAAGCTCCTACGAGCAGTACTTC
TRBJ2-3,TRBV5-4,TRBD2,.,CASSLKGLAGGITDTQYF,TGTGCCAGCAGCTTAAAAGGATTAGCGGGAGGGATAACAGATACGCAGTATTTT
TRBJ2-3,TRBV15,.,many,CATSGVGALGTDTQYF,TGTGCCACCAGTGGGGTGGGGGCCCTGGGGACAGATACGCAGTATTTT
TRBJ2-5,TRBV6-2/TRBV6-3,TRBD2,many,CASSLLADTQEAQYF,TGTGCCAGCAGTCTACTAGCGGATACACAAGAGGCCCAGTACTTC
TRBJ2-5,TRBV11-2,TRBD2,many,CASSLILAARGGETQYF,TGTGCCAGCAGCTTAATCCTAGCGGCCAGAGGAGGAGAGACCCAGTACTTC
TRBJ2-1,TRBV10-3,.,many,CAISELTTVESYNEQFF,TGTGCCATCAGTGAGCTGACTACCGTTGAGTCCTACAATGAGCAGTTCTTC
TRBJ2-1,TRBV20-1,TRBD1,.,CSANRGHNEQFF,TGCAGTGCTAACAGGGGGCACAATGAGCAGTTCTTC
TRBJ2-7,TRBV6-1,.,.,CASRLDRRTYEQYF,TGTGCCAGCAGACTGGACAGACGGACCTACGAGCAGTACTTC
TRBJ1-5,TRBV9,.,few,CASSASSGVNQPQHF,TGTGCCAGCAGCGCCTCGAGCGGCGTGAATCAGCCCCAGCATTTT
TRBJ1-3,TRBV25-1,.,.,CASSERGRRNTIYF,TGTGCCAGCAGTGAACGGGGCAGAAGAAACACCATATATTTT
TRBJ1-5,TRBV24-1,.,many,CATSEPGDQPQHF,TGTGCCACCAGTGAACCAGGGGATCAGCCCCAGCATTTT
TRBJ1-1,TRBV18,.,many,CASSPNRGGNTEAFF,TGTGCCAGCTCACCCAACCGAGGGGGGAACACTGAAGCTTTCTTT
TRBJ2-7,TRBV19,TRBD2,many,CASSVTSGKAYEQYF,TGTGCCAGTAGTGTAACTAGCGGGAAAGCCTACGAGCAGTACTTC
TRBJ1-5,TRBV28,.,many,CASSFLPRMQPQHF,TGTGCCAGCAGTTTCCTTCCCCGGATGCAGCCCCAGCATTTT